This paragraph reports one T cell receptor (beta chain). What it recognizes is unknown. These data come from a study of cytomegalovirus exposure and HLA in healthy donors. Study-wide results and limits: Most likely, a cluster of highly shared sequence variants arose as a sequencing artifact. It was confirmed in vitro that three of the CMV-associated chains were specific for CMV antigens. In a later analysis, approximately 18,000 TCR beta sequences were associated with HLA alleles at 0.05 false discovery rate.

Use of 60 Vbeta and 13 Jbeta primers characterized the PCR. Sequencing was performed with immunoSEQ multiplex PCR; in TCRdb, only in-frame clones are kept and a portion is missing. The sample includes over 110,000 clones, almost 85% of them seen just once. The germline gives CDR1 SEHNR, CDR2 FQNEAQ (reference sequence). The CDR3 loop spans 16 amino acids. J lost 3 bases, V lost 1 base, and 5 bases had no gene match. Material: PBMCs. V usage is TRBV7-9 and J usage is TRBJ1-5; 8 bases match TRBD1. The origin of this receptor is a woman in her fifties or sixties in good health and CMV-seropositive. Here the CDR3 reads CASSLGGTGFNQPQHF. The CDR3 region has the DNA TGTGCCAGCAGCTTAGGTGGGACAGGTTTCAATCAGCCCCAGCATTTT. The variable domain in full, completed from reference TRBV7-9 and TRBJ1-5, reads DTGVSQNPRHKITKRGQNVTFRCDPISEHNRLYWYRQTLGQGPEFLTYFQNEAQLEKSRLLSDRFSAERPKGSFSTLEIQRTEQGDSAMYLCASSLGGTGFNQPQHFGDGTRLSIL.